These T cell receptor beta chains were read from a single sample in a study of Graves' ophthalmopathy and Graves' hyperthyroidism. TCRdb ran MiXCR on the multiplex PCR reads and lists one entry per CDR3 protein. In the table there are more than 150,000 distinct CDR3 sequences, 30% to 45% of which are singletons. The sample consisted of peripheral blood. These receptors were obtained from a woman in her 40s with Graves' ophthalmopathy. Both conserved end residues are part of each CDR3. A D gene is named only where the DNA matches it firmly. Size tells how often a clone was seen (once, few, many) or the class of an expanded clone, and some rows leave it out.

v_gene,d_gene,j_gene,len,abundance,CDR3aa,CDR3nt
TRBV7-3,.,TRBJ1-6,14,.,CASSLTYLGRPLHF,TGTGCCAGCAGCTTAACTTATTTGGGTCGTCCCCTCCACTTT
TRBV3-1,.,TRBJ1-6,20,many,CASSQDPSSRGFLYNSPLHF,TGTGCCAGCAGCCAAGATCCCTCGTCCAGGGGATTTCTTTATAATTCACCCCTCCACTTT
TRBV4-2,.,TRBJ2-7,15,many,CASSQEGTTWNEQYF,TGTGCCAGCAGCCAAGAGGGCACCACTTGGAACGAGCAGTACTTC
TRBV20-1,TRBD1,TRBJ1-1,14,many,CSARPTGARTEAFF,TGCAGTGCTAGACCGACAGGGGCTCGCACTGAAGCTTTCTTT
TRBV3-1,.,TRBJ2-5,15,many,CASSQDQGGGETQYF,TGTGCCAGCAGCCAGGACCAGGGGGGCGGCGAGACCCAGTACTTC
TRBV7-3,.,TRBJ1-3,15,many,CASSPSGPSGNTIYF,TGTGCCAGCAGCCCATCGGGCCCCTCTGGAAACACCATATATTTT
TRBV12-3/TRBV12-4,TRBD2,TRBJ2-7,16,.,CASSFSWVAGPYEQYF,TGTGCCAGCAGTTTTTCTTGGGTAGCGGGGCCCTACGAGCAGTACTTC
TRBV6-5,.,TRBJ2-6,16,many,CASSYSTHSGANVLTF,TGTGCCAGCAGTTACTCGACGCACTCTGGGGCCAACGTCCTGACTTTC
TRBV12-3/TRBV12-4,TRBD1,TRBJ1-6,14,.,CASSEGATNSPLHF,TGTGCCAGCAGTGAGGGGGCTACGAATTCACCCCTCCACTTT
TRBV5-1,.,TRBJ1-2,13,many,CASSPVGGYGYTF,TGCGCCAGCAGCCCGGTCGGGGGCTATGGCTACACCTTC
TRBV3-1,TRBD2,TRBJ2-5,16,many,CASSQDRREVQETQYF,TGTGCCAGCAGCCAAGACCGGCGGGAGGTACAAGAGACCCAGTACTTC
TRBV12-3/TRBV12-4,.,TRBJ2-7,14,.,CASRPTNDRYEQYF,TGTGCCAGCAGACCCACGAATGACAGATACGAGCAGTACTTC
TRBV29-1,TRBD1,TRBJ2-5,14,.,CSARGTGGVETQYF,TGCAGCGCTCGAGGGACAGGGGGCGTAGAGACCCAGTACTTC
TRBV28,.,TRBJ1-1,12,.,CASSSGKGDSFF,TGTGCCAGCAGTAGCGGTAAAGGAGATTCTTTCTTT
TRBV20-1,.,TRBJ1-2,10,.,CSGGLSGYTF,TGCAGTGGGGGCCTTTCTGGCTACACCTTC
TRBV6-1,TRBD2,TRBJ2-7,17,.,CASSPVSGAGGPEEQYF,TGTGCCAGCAGTCCCGTGTCAGGAGCGGGAGGGCCGGAAGAGCAGTACTTC